One sample yielded the 16 T cell receptor beta chains listed below, sequenced in a study of CXCR3-negative and CXCR3-positive naive CD8 T cells. cDNA libraries for TRB were generated by 5' RACE incorporating UMI labels. TCRdb re-called the 5' RACE reads; every CDR3 protein appears as one record, without DNA. Recorded here are approximately 88,000 distinct CDR3 sequences; the top ten clones represent about 1.5%. The sample consisted of naive CXCR3- CD8+ T cells from blood. The subset: CD45RO-CCR7+CD27+CD95- naive CD8+ T cells lacking CXCR3 (TNR3-). Source of these receptors: a human donor in good health. Some clones in this sample may be carry-over from other donors' samples.

CDR3 protein: CASSLSGPDTQYF. This sequence joins TRBV7-8 and TRBJ2-3; TCRdb proposes TRBD1, but this gene call is untestable without DNA. This CDR3 is built from 13 residues. Germline lookup yields CDR1 SGHVS and CDR2 FQNEAQ.

The gene calls are TRBV29-1 and TRBJ2-7. CDR3 length: 13 amino acids. The germline V gene has CDR1 SQVTM and CDR2 ANQGSEA. The CDR3 is CSVEDRGTYEQYF.

This chain uses TRBV6-5 with TRBJ2-2; TCRdb reports TRBD1, a call that lacks DNA to check it against. CDR1 and CDR2 (germline): MNHEY, SVGAGI. The CDR3 length is 15 residues. CDR3 region: CASSYGGEPTGELFF.

The V and J genes are TRBV28 and TRBJ2-7. The CDR3 has 13 amino acids. CDR1 is MDHEN and CDR2 is SYDVKM in the germline V gene. CDR3 sequence: CASSFRGVYEQYF.

CDR3 in amino acids: CASSLGGGQAYEQYF. The chain has TRBV7-3 and TRBJ2-7; TCRdb designates TRBD1, a call that cannot be tested without DNA. The CDR3 runs 15 residues. The germline CDR1 and CDR2 sequences are SGHTA and FQGTGA. The full variable domain, with the rest looked up from reference TRBV7-3 and TRBJ2-7, is GAGVSQTPSNKVTEKGKYVELRCDPISGHTALYWYRQSLGQGPEFLIYFQGTGAADDSGLPNDRFFAVRPEGSVSTLKIQRTERGDSAVYLCASSLGGGQAYEQYFGPGTRLTVT.

J is TRBJ1-2 and V is TRBV7-9; TCRdb's D call of TRBD1 is untestable without DNA. Germline CDR1 and CDR2: SEHNR and FQNEAQ (reference sequence). The CDR3 has 16 amino acids. CDR3 protein: CASSSSQDTATYGYTF.

The chain employs TRBV20-1 and TRBJ1-2. The V gene's germline CDR1 is DFQATT and CDR2 SNEGSKA (reference sequence). The CDR3 consists of 13 residues. CDR3 protein: CSGNNEESYGYTF.

The chain recombines TRBV7-9 with TRBJ2-1; the D call from TCRdb, TRBD1, cannot be confirmed without DNA. The germline V gene encodes CDR1 SEHNR and CDR2 FQNEAQ (reference sequence). The CDR3 contains 16 residues. The CDR3 reads CASSPLGVSEFNEQFF.

This sequence joins TRBV20-1 and TRBJ2-1; TCRdb outputs TRBD2, but without DNA this stays unchecked. Germline V lookup: CDR1 DFQATT, CDR2 SNEGSKA (reference sequence). The CDR3 sequence is 14 residues long. The CDR3 loop is CSASGRNLYNEQFF.

The CDR3 reads CASSSLRTGSTDTQYF. V gene TRBV7-9 combines with J gene TRBJ2-3; the TRBD1 assignment by TCRdb is unverifiable without DNA. From germline, CDR1 is SEHNR and CDR2 FQNEAQ (reference sequence). This CDR3 is built from 16 residues.

The rearrangement links TRBV7-6 to TRBJ2-5; TCRdb designates TRBD1, a call that cannot be tested without DNA. CDR3 length: 14 residues. The germline V gene has CDR1 SGHVS and CDR2 FNYEAQ. CDR3 sequence reads: CASSIGGTGVNQYF.

V is TRBV5-6 and J is TRBJ2-1; TCRdb indicates TRBD1, and absent DNA this call remains unverified. This CDR3 has 14 amino acids. Per germline, CDR1 SGHDT and CDR2 YYEEEE. CDR3 residues: CASSPRPGENEQFF.

CDR3 amino acids: CASSHFTGAPSTDTQYF. The chain is built from TRBV6-6 and TRBJ2-3; TCRdb's D call, TRBD1, is unchecked because there is no DNA. This CDR3 has 17 residues. The germline V gene has CDR1 MNHNY and CDR2 SVGAGI (reference sequence).

This clonotype is identified as medium-sized (0.01 to 0.1%) from frequency. The J gene is TRBJ2-7, the V gene TRBV6-2 or TRBV6-3; with no DNA, the TCRdb D assignment of TRBD1 cannot be verified. The CDR3 is 19 residues long. Looked up from germline, CDR1 is MNHEY and CDR2 is SVGEGT. The CDR3 sequence is CASSLFFRDRGEGVNEQYF.

V is TRBV19 and J is TRBJ2-3; TCRdb proposes TRBD2, but this gene call is untestable without DNA. This CDR3 comprises 18 residues. Per germline, CDR1 LNHDA and CDR2 SQIVND (reference sequence). The CDR3 region is CASSLLGPSGSYTDTQYF. Based on the CDR3 plus reference TRBV19 and TRBJ2-3, the full variable domain is DGGITQSPKYLFRKEGQNVTLSCEQNLNHDAMYWYRQDPGQGLRLIYYSQIVNDFQKGDIAEGYSVSREKKESFPLTVTSAQKNPTAFYLCASSLLGPSGSYTDTQYFGPGTRLTVL.

V is TRBV28 and J is TRBJ2-5; TCRdb's D call of TRBD2 is untestable without DNA. The CDR3 totals 14 residues. Germline V gives CDR1 MDHEN, CDR2 SYDVKM. The CDR3 here is CATWPEGAFRTQYF. Variable domain in full (rest from reference TRBV28 and TRBJ2-5): DVKVTQSSRYLVKRTGEKVFLECVQDMDHENMFWYRQDPGLGLRLIYFSYDVKMKEKGDIPEGYSVSREKKERFSLILESASTNQTSMYLCATWPEGAFRTQYFGPGTRLLVL.